This TCR beta chain was captured in a study of blood T cells in healthy people across ages. Together with a sample-barcoded 5' primer, a J-beta primer mix was included in a second PCR lasting about 7 to 12 cycles. All cDNA molecules were each tagged by a template-switch adaptor with 12 random nucleotides. Via MiXCR, TCRdb re-called the 5' RACE reads, giving one row per CDR3 protein. The table lists approximately 940,000 distinct CDR3 sequences, 45% to 50% of them singletons. The CDR3 runs 15 residues. Germline CDR1 SGHVS, CDR2 FQNEAQ. The ends lost 4 bases at V and 6 bases at J; junction bases unmatched: 10. Many counts were recorded for this clonotype. Donation came from healthy Caucasian individuals in Russia who were aged about 6 to 100. Researchers collected 9.5 to 10 milliliters of peripheral blood from every single donor.

This TCR was sampled from a young man in good health. The sequenced sample consisted of blood. The chain is built from TRBV7-8 and TRBJ2-3; 7 positions match TRBD1. CDR3 nucleotides: TGTGCCAGCAGCTCCCCGGGACAGTATGTGGATACGCAGTATTTT. Protein: CASSSPGQYVDTQYF.